Sequencing of this T cell receptor beta chain was carried out in a study of CD8+ T cells in alopecia areata. Isolated RNA was reverse transcribed into cDNA used as the sequencing template. Sequencing used immunoSEQ multiplex PCR; TCRdb keeps in-frame clones, though not all of them. The sample records around 160,000 clones, approximately 60% being singletons. With V trimmed by 5 bases and J by 2 bases, 5 bases remained unmatched. CDR1 SEHNR and CDR2 FQNEAQ come from the germline V gene (reference sequence). The CDR3 spans 17 residues. Treatment reported: oral pan-JAK inhibitor, 5-10 mg twice daily. Sample: CD4+ T cells sorted from blood, taken at week 24, from a patient treated with tofacitinib. The V gene is TRBV7-9, the J gene TRBJ2-6; TRBD1 matches 11 bases. The receptor was derived from a human donor with alopecia areata. The CDR3 here is CASSPGQGDPGANVLTF. The CDR3 bases are TGTGCCAGCAGCCCGGGACAGGGGGACCCTGGGGCCAACGTCCTGACTTTC. Together with reference TRBV7-9 and TRBJ2-6, the CDR3 gives the full variable domain: DTGVSQNPRHKITKRGQNVTFRCDPISEHNRLYWYRQTLGQGPEFLTYFQNEAQLEKSRLLSDRFSAERPKGSFSTLEIQRTEQGDSAMYLCASSPGQGDPGANVLTFGAGSRLTVL.